Below, 28 T cell receptor beta chains from the same sample are listed, as sequenced in a study of T cells after yellow fever vaccination. MiXCR was run by TCRdb on the 5' RACE reads, yielding one entry per CDR3 protein. Of a few hundred thousand distinct CDR3 sequences in the sample, around 20% are singletons; the top ten hold roughly a sixth. The sequences come from PBMCs, collected before the yellow fever booster vaccination. The receptors come from a man between 18 and 29 years old who received the YFV17D yellow fever vaccine.

The chain recombines TRBV24-1 with TRBJ2-5; 11 bases agree with TRBD1. J gave up 5 bases and V 3 bases, and 7 bases lay outside the gene matches. The CDR3 contains 16 residues. Germline-derived CDR1 and CDR2 are KGHDR and SFDVKD. CDR3 coding DNA: TGTGCCACCAGTGATGCCTCCGGGACAGGGGGGGAGACCCAGTACTTC. Translated, it gives CATSDASGTGGETQYF.

This clonotype was found many times. The chain recombines TRBV30 with TRBJ1-2; tentatively, D is TRBD1 (6 bases). The CDR3 has 13 amino acids. The V and J ends lost 6 bases and 1 base respectively, with 12 bases between them. Per the germline V gene, CDR1 is GTSNPN and CDR2 is SVGIG (reference sequence). CDR3 nucleotide sequence: TGTGCCTGCAGACAGGCTCTTAACTATGGCTACACCTTC. Translation gives CACRQALNYGYTF.

This chain joins TRBV28 and TRBJ2-3; unclear D gene. V shed 6 bases and J shed 5 bases, with 12 bases lying between them. Germline CDR1 MDHEN, CDR2 SYDVKM. The CDR3 length is 13 residues. The CDR3 coding sequence is TGTGCCAGCAGCACCCGGCAGCAAGATACGCAGTATTTT. Protein: CASSTRQQDTQYF. The full variable domain, in which reference TRBV28 and TRBJ2-3 provide the parts outside the CDR3, is DVKVTQSSRYLVKRTGEKVFLECVQDMDHENMFWYRQDPGLGLRLIYFSYDVKMKEKGDIPEGYSVSREKKERFSLILESASTNQTSMYLCASSTRQQDTQYFGPGTRLTVL.

This rearrangement joins TRBV20-1 to TRBJ1-1; D is undetermined. V was pared by 0 bases and J by 7 bases, with 18 bases between. Germline V gene lookup returns CDR1 DFQATT and CDR2 SNEGSKA (reference sequence). The CDR3 has 15 residues. The CDR3 loop reads CSARDGSSGSFEAFF. The CDR3 bases are TGCAGTGCTAGAGATGGGTCCTCGGGGTCTTTTGAAGCTTTCTTT.

This clonotype was counted ten times or more. The chain carries TRBV7-9 and TRBJ2-6; no clear D. Trimming shortened V by 3 bases and J by 4 bases, and 7 bases separated the two germline ends. This CDR3 spans 14 amino acids. Germline-derived CDR1 and CDR2 are SEHNR and FQNEAQ (reference sequence). CDR3 region: CASSFLSGANVLTF. Here the CDR3 DNA reads TGTGCCAGCAGCTTTTTGTCAGGGGCCAACGTCCTGACTTTC.

This clonotype has only a few counts. The V gene is TRBV4-3, the J gene TRBJ1-3; D remains ambiguous. V was trimmed by 2 bases and J by 0 bases, leaving 11 bases between them. This CDR3 contains 16 residues. Germline V gene data show CDR1 as LGHNA and CDR2 as YSLEER. The CDR3 is CASSQFLDASGNTIYF. The CDR3 DNA reads as TGCGCCAGCAGCCAATTTCTAGATGCCTCTGGAAACACCATATATTTT.

V gene TRBV29-1 combines with J gene TRBJ2-7; D remains ambiguous. This CDR3 is built from 15 residues. Germline V gene data show CDR1 as SQVTM and CDR2 as ANQGSEA. Trimming pared 8 bases from V and 0 bases from J, leaving 20 bases between. The CDR3 protein is CSPRPGKESSYEQYV. CDR3 DNA sequence: TGCAGCCCGAGGCCAGGAAAGGAGTCCTCCTACGAGCAGTACGTC.

Comments on this clonotype: The junction departs from the called germline gene at one end, perhaps through a read error. The chain employs TRBV7-6 and TRBJ2-5; TRBD2 matches at 13 bases. Per germline, CDR1 SGHVS and CDR2 FNYEAQ. The CDR3 totals 16 residues. CDR3 nucleotide sequence: TGTGCAAGCAGCGTGGGACTAGCGGGGCTCCGCGAGACCCAGTACTTC. This encodes CASSVGLAGLRETQYF.

This clonotype occurred a few times. CDR3 residues: CSGGTSLDEQYF. The CDR3 DNA reads TGCAGCGGGGGGACTTCTCTAGACGAGCAGTACTTC. This chain connects TRBV29-1 to TRBJ2-7; D might be TRBD2 (6 bases). Germline V CDR1 and CDR2: SQVTM, ANQGSEA. V gave up 7 bases and J gave up 5 bases, with 15 bases separating them. This CDR3 contains 12 residues.

The chain has TRBV6-5 and TRBJ2-3, with 9 positions matching TRBD2. CDR1 is MNHEY and CDR2 is SVGAGI in the germline V gene. The trim removed 7 bases at V and 8 bases at J, leaving 19 bases unmatched. The CDR3 is made up of 17 amino acids. The CDR3 DNA reads as TGTGCCAGCACCAAAAAATCTGGGACTAGCACCGCGGGTACGCAGTATTTT. It encodes CASTKKSGTSTAGTQYF.

This clonotype appeared a few times. This chain uses TRBV6-5 with TRBJ2-7; 7 nucleotides line up with TRBD1. The CDR3 runs to 13 residues. Trimming removed 6 bases from V and 4 bases from J; junction bases left unmatched: 6. CDR1 is MNHEY and CDR2 is SVGAGI in the germline V gene. The CDR3 nucleotides are TGTGCCAGCAGCCGGGACAGAAAATACGAGCAGTACTTC. As protein: CASSRDRKYEQYF.

This chain joins TRBV7-9 and TRBJ2-7, with D perhaps matching TRBD2 (5 bases). Trimming left V 11 bases short and J 3 bases short, with 8 bases between. This CDR3 comprises 10 residues. The germline V gene encodes CDR1 SEHNR and CDR2 FQNEAQ (reference sequence). This CDR3 is CASGSYEQYF. The CDR3 coding sequence is TGTGCCTCGGGGAGCTACGAGCAGTACTTC.

V is TRBV12-3 or TRBV12-4 and J is TRBJ1-5; 8 bases are a match to TRBD1. The J segment lost 6 bases and the V segment lost 6 bases, leaving 10 bases of the junction unmatched. This CDR3 is 15 amino acids long. In DNA, the CDR3 is TGTGCCAGCAGCCGGGGAGGACAGGGATTTCAGCCCCAGCATTTT. Translation: CASSRGGQGFQPQHF.

In nucleotides, the CDR3 is TGTGCCAGCACCGGACAGGTGTGGGGCTACACCTTC. This gives the protein CASTGQVWGYTF. V usage is TRBV6-2 or TRBV6-3 and J usage is TRBJ1-2; 7 nucleotides agree with TRBD1. The CDR3 is 12 amino acids. V was clipped by 7 bases and J by 8 bases; unmatched bases: 7. The germline CDR1 and CDR2 sequences are MNHEY and SVGEGT.

V gene TRBV9 combines with J gene TRBJ2-7, with D possibly matching TRBD2 (5 bases). Germline V lookup: CDR1 SGDLS, CDR2 YYNGEE. Between the trimmed V and J ends, which lost 4 bases and 5 bases, there was a span of 16 bases. The CDR3 spans 14 residues. The CDR3 region is CASSPEYGIDEQYF. CDR3 in DNA: TGTGCCAGCAGCCCCGAGTACGGGATCGACGAGCAGTACTTC.

This clonotype turned up a few times. This chain connects TRBV11-2 to TRBJ2-5; TRBD2 matches at 7 bases. This CDR3 is built from 17 residues. Germline V gene lookup returns CDR1 SGHAT and CDR2 FQNNGV. With 0 bases clipped from V and 1 base from J, the junction kept 8 bases outside the gene matches. CDR3 sequence reads: CASSLDGLAEPQETQYF. In DNA, the CDR3 is TGTGCCAGCAGCTTAGATGGCCTAGCGGAGCCCCAAGAGACCCAGTACTTC.

The sample holds a few counts of this clonotype. The rearrangement uses TRBV28 and TRBJ1-6, with 10 positions matching TRBD1. This CDR3 has 15 residues. J lost 8 bases, V lost 6 bases, and 7 bases had no gene match. Germline lookup yields CDR1 MDHEN and CDR2 SYDVKM. The CDR3: CASRPAGTGDSPLHF. For the CDR3, the DNA is TGTGCCAGCAGACCCGCCGGGACAGGGGATTCACCCCTCCACTTT.

The chain employs TRBV5-1 and TRBJ1-4; TRBD1 might be the D (6 bases). The CDR3 runs 14 residues. Germline loops: CDR1 SGHRS, CDR2 YFSETQ. V gave up 6 bases and J gave up 8 bases, with 17 bases separating them. CDR3 nucleotides: TGCGCCAGCACCACCACAGGGTTCGGAGAAAAACTGTTTTTT. Protein: CASTTTGFGEKLFF.

The table lists this clonotype with a few counts. The genes are TRBV6-1 and TRBJ2-2, with a tentative D call TRBD2 (6 bases). This CDR3 has 15 amino acids. The germline V gene has CDR1 MNHNS and CDR2 SASEGT. V gave up 4 bases and J gave up 1 base, with 10 bases separating them. CDR3 loop: CASSGNGGNTGELFF. CDR3 DNA sequence: TGTGCCAGCAGTGGTAACGGGGGGAACACCGGGGAGCTGTTTTTT.

The CDR3 DNA reads as TGTGCCAGCAGGCTGGACAGGGGGAACACTGAAGCTTTCTTT. It yields the protein CASRLDRGNTEAFF. The rearrangement uses TRBV7-2 and TRBJ1-1, with 9 nucleotides matching TRBD1. Per the germline V gene, CDR1 is SGHTA and CDR2 is FQGNSA. J was trimmed by 1 base and V by 6 bases; bases with no gene match: 3. This CDR3 is built from 14 residues.

The chain combines TRBV7-6 with TRBJ2-5; D possibly matches TRBD1 or TRBD2 (6 bases each). Germline CDR1 is SGHVS and CDR2 is FNYEAQ. V lost 5 bases and J 5 bases, leaving 15 bases between the germline ends. CDR3 size: 14 residues. The CDR3 is CASSGGGPWETQYF. Written as DNA, the CDR3 is TGTGCCAGCAGCGGTGGGGGGCCGTGGGAGACCCAGTACTTC.

The V and J genes are TRBV9 and TRBJ1-3, with D possibly TRBD1 on 5 matching bases. Germline loops: CDR1 SGDLS, CDR2 YYNGEE. CDR3 size: 14 residues. V gave up 0 bases and J gave up 8 bases, with 12 bases separating them. The CDR3, as DNA: TGTGCCAGCAGCGTAGACGGCAGGGAGGACACCATATATTTT. Its translation: CASSVDGREDTIYF.

The chain has TRBV29-1 and TRBJ2-2, with D possibly called TRBD1 or TRBD2 (6 bases each). Germline V lookup: CDR1 SQVTM, CDR2 ANQGSEA. Trimming shortened V by 4 bases and J by 8 bases, and 14 bases separated the two germline ends. This CDR3 contains 13 residues. The CDR3 DNA is TGCAGCGTTGTCACTAGGGGGGCTGGGGAGCTGTTTTTT. Protein product: CSVVTRGAGELFF.

J is TRBJ1-5 and V is TRBV4-2, with a tentative D call TRBD1 (6 bases). The CDR3 is 16 amino acids. Per the germline V gene, CDR1 is LGHNA and CDR2 is YNFKEQ. The V end was cut by 0 bases, the J end by 7 bases, with 16 bases between. The CDR3: CASSQDASQGRQPQHF. The CDR3, as DNA: TGTGCCAGCAGCCAAGATGCCTCACAGGGACGCCAGCCCCAGCATTTT.

The genes are TRBV7-3 and TRBJ2-3; the match to TRBD2 covers 13 bases. The CDR3 is 15 residues long. V gave up 5 bases and J gave up 4 bases; unmatched junction bases: 3. Germline assignment: CDR1 SGHTA and CDR2 FQGTGA. This chain's CDR3 is CASSTSGGASDTQYF. The CDR3 DNA reads as TGTGCCAGCAGCACTAGCGGGGGGGCTTCAGATACGCAGTATTTT.

This clonotype was observed a handful of times. The V and J genes are TRBV27 and TRBJ2-6; D is unresolved. Germline CDR1 reads MNHEY; CDR2 reads SMNVEV (reference sequence). The ends were cut back, 2 bases at V and 2 bases at J, with 10 bases in the middle. The CDR3 is made up of 16 amino acids. The CDR3: CASSLNSVPGANVLTF. The CDR3 DNA reads as TGTGCCAGCAGTTTAAATTCCGTGCCTGGGGCCAACGTCCTGACTTTC. Full variable domain (rest looked up from reference TRBV27 and TRBJ2-6): EAQVTQNPRYLITVTGKKLTVTCSQNMNHEYMSWYRQDPGLGLRQIYYSMNVEVTDKGDVPEGYKVSRKEKRNFPLILESPSPNQTSLYFCASSLNSVPGANVLTFGAGSRLTVL.

J is TRBJ1-5 and V is TRBV19, with a weak D call TRBD1 (6 bases). The CDR3 runs 15 residues. The V and J ends lost 8 bases and 0 bases respectively, with 14 bases between them. CDR1 and CDR2 (germline): LNHDA, SQIVND (reference sequence). DNA for the CDR3: TGTGCCAGTGCCCAGGACAGATATAGCAATCAGCCCCAGCATTTT. Its protein is CASAQDRYSNQPQHF.

This clonotype has more than one count but fewer than ten. The chain couples TRBV6-5 to TRBJ1-4, with 9 bases that match TRBD1. The V and J ends lost 8 bases and 8 bases, in that order; junction bases with no gene match: 9. Germline V gene lookup returns CDR1 MNHEY and CDR2 SVGAGI. The CDR3 loop spans 14 amino acids. The CDR3 DNA reads TGTGCCAGCGGAGTACAGGGGGCGGGGGAAAAACTGTTTTTT. Its protein product is CASGVQGAGEKLFF.